This TCR beta chain was observed in a study of T cells in Graves' hyperthyroidism and ophthalmopathy. Findings and limits, study-wide: Appearing also in blood were most of the thyroid clonotypes expanded above 0.001.

Per the germline V gene, CDR1 is SGHKS and CDR2 is YYEKEE (reference sequence). The junction had 2 bases not matched to a gene; V was cut back by 0 bases and J by 3 bases. This CDR3 comprises 14 residues. To note about this clonotype: No antigen is known for it.

What was amplified from RNA transcripts were TCR beta CDR3 regions. HTBI primers were employed in a first-round RT-PCR of the TCR CDR3. MiXCR was run by TCRdb on the multiplex PCR reads, yielding one entry per CDR3 protein. The sample has 480,000 or so distinct CDR3 sequences, over 45% seen once. The chain employs TRBV5-5 and TRBJ2-7; TRBD2 matches 8 bases. Sequenced: peripheral blood or thyroid tissue (not recorded which). This receptor was taken from an adult woman with Graves' disease, either hyperthyroidism or ophthalmopathy (not recorded which). In nucleotides, the CDR3 is TGTGCCAGCAGCTTGGAGGGGACTAGCTACGAGCAGTACTTC. Its protein product is CASSLEGTSYEQYF.